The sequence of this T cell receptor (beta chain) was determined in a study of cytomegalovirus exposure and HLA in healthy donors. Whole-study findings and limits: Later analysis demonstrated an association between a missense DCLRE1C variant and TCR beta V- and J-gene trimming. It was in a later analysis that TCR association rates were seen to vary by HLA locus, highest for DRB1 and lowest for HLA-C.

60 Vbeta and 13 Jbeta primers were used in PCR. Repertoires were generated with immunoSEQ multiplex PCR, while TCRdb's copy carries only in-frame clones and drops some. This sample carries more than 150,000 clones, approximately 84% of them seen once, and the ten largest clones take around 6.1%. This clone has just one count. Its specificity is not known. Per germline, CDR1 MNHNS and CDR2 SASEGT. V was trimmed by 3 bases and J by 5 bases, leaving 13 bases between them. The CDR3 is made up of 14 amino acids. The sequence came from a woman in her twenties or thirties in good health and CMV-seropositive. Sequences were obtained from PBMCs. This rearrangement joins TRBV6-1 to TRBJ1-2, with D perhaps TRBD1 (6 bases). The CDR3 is CASSEGAGLYGYTF. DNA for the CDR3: TGTGCCAGCAGTGAGGGGGCAGGCCTATATGGCTACACCTTC.